The next 2 T cell receptor beta chains were all read from a single sample in a study of vaccination and CD4 T cells after COVID-19. Cultured CD4+ T-cell DNA underwent Oncomine TCR Beta short-read sequencing. TCRdb processed the PCR reads anew with MiXCR; each CDR3 protein has one entry. The repertoire holds about 15,000 distinct CDR3 sequences, with roughly 36% as singletons. Treatment here: roughly nine-day PBMC culture with coronavirus spike peptide pools or control peptides (ViraFEST assay). These receptors are not linked to any known antigen. The sequenced sample consisted of cultured CD4+ T cells from blood. These receptors all come from a human donor with COVID-19.

This clonotype was seen a few times. This chain connects TRBV30 to TRBJ1-2; D is perhaps TRBD1 (5 bases). Germline V lookup: CDR1 GTSNPN, CDR2 SVGIG (reference sequence). V was cut by 5 bases and J by 4 bases, with 11 bases left in between. The CDR3 runs 12 residues. CDR3 nucleotide sequence: TGTGCCTGGCGGGTAGGGACCTATGGCTACACCTTC. It translates to CAWRVGTYGYTF.

V and J are TRBV11-2 and TRBJ2-2, with D perhaps TRBD1 (6 bases). The CDR3 contains 15 residues. The V and J ends lost 5 bases and 0 bases respectively, with 10 bases between them. The germline V gene has CDR1 SGHAT and CDR2 FQNNGV. This CDR3 is CASSQGQSNTGELFF. The DNA of the CDR3 is TGTGCCAGCAGCCAAGGACAGTCGAACACCGGGGAGCTGTTTTTT.